This paragraph covers one T cell receptor (beta chain) sequence. What it binds is unknown. With UMI labels, 5' RACE was used to prepare the TRB cDNA libraries. TCRdb re-called the 5' RACE reads; every CDR3 protein appears as one record, without DNA. The ten most abundant clones cover 0.49% of a sample with 150,000 to 180,000 distinct CDR3 sequences. Germline CDR1 reads DFQATT; CDR2 reads SNEGSKA (reference sequence). This CDR3 region has 14 residues. The CD45RO-CCR7+CD27+CD95- phenotype denoted naive CD8+ T cells. The data originate from a study of CXCR3-negative and CXCR3-positive naive CD8 T cells. Study in general: Sequencing brought in 150 million or so TRB reads altogether, and each library got about 1.5 +/- 0.3 million. Findings and caveats of the study: Hydrophobicity of TRB CDR3s was greater in CXCR3-positive naive cells than in CXCR3-negative naive cells. Diversity ran similarly high across both naive subsets but far lower in memory CD8+ cells. Fresh PBMCs went into most assays, and CXCR3 expression partly declined after cryopreservation.

Sample: naive CXCR3+ CD8+ T cells from blood. The subset denotes: CD45RO-CCR7+CD27+CD95- naive CD8+ T cells expressing CXCR3 (TNR3+). The V call is TRBV20-1, the J call TRBJ2-7; TCRdb calls TRBD2, which cannot be checked without DNA. The origin of this receptor is a human donor in good health. Some clones in this sample may be carry-over from other donors' samples. The CDR3 reads CSPARRGPAYEQYF.